These 5 T cell receptor beta chains were all obtained from the same sample, sequenced in a study of OX40 agonist ivuxolimab in advanced cancers. Libraries were prepared by immunoSEQ multiplex PCR; TCRdb keeps only in-frame clonotypes and omits some of them. The sample contains about 62,000 clones, about four fifths of which appear only once. Sequencing used CD4+ or CD8+ T cells sorted from blood, obtained in a trial of the OX40 agonist ivuxolimab. The receptors here all came from an adult with an advanced solid tumor such as melanoma, head and neck, liver or kidney cancer.

This chain uses TRBV4-2 with TRBJ2-1, with D tentatively TRBD1 or TRBD2 (5 bases each). The length of the CDR3 is 15 residues. V lost 3 bases and J 7 bases, leaving 16 bases between the germline ends. Germline CDR1 reads LGHNA; CDR2 reads YNFKEQ. This chain's CDR3 is CASSQNRGLGNEQFF. The CDR3 DNA is TGTGCCAGCAGCCAGAACCGGGGCCTAGGGAATGAGCAGTTCTTC.

Points on this clone: The identical CDR3 is also encoded by other nucleotide sequences in the sample. J is TRBJ2-2 and V is TRBV6-5; D not certain. Germline V lookup: CDR1 MNHEY, CDR2 SVGAGI. CDR3 length: 13 residues. The V end was cut by 2 bases, the J end by 0 bases, with 1 base between. CDR3 coding DNA: TGTGCCAGCAGTTACCCGAACACCGGGGAGCTGTTTTTT. Amino acids: CASSYPNTGELFF.

The chain combines TRBV27 with TRBJ1-1; D is perhaps TRBD1 (6 bases). Germline values: CDR1 MNHEY, CDR2 SMNVEV (reference sequence). Trimming removed 7 bases from V and 4 bases from J, with 19 bases in between. This CDR3 region has 15 residues. DNA for the CDR3: TGTGCCAGCAACCCTGGGCCACAGGGTGTCACTGAAGCTTTCTTT. Translated, it gives CASNPGPQGVTEAFF.

About this clone itself: Other DNA sequences from this sample encode an identical CDR3 as well. The chain has TRBV27 and TRBJ2-5; a possible D gene is TRBD1 (6 bases). Germline CDR1 is MNHEY and CDR2 is SMNVEV (reference sequence). V was pared by 2 bases and J by 5 bases, with 9 bases between. This CDR3 has 13 amino acids. The CDR3 DNA follows: TGTGCCAGCAGTTTACAGGGGCGTGAGACCCAGTACTTC. It encodes CASSLQGRETQYF.

The chain is built from TRBV28 and TRBJ1-1; D gene uncertain. CDR1 MDHEN and CDR2 SYDVKM come from the germline V gene. The CDR3 has 11 amino acids. The ends were cut back, 6 bases at V and 6 bases at J, with 8 bases in the middle. The CDR3 sequence: CASRLYSEAFF. Here the CDR3 DNA reads TGTGCCAGCAGGCTCTACTCTGAAGCTTTCTTT. The full variable domain, in which reference TRBV28 and TRBJ1-1 provide the parts outside the CDR3, is DVKVTQSSRYLVKRTGEKVFLECVQDMDHENMFWYRQDPGLGLRLIYFSYDVKMKEKGDIPEGYSVSREKKERFSLILESASTNQTSMYLCASRLYSEAFFGQGTRLTVV.